These 10 T cell receptor beta chains were all obtained from the same sample, sequenced in a study of blood T cell repertoires in COVID-19. Profiled with immunoSEQ multiplex PCR; TCRdb holds only in-frame clones, not every one. In the table there are under 150,000 clones, roughly 80% of which are singletons. Source material: peripheral blood. The receptors originated from a human donor in a cohort sampled during active COVID-19.

The rearrangement links TRBV4-2 to TRBJ2-1; TRBD2 matches at 7 bases. V shed 0 bases and J 4 bases; nucleotides not matched to a gene: 6. The germline CDR1 and CDR2 sequences are LGHNA and YNFKEQ. The CDR3 spans 16 residues. The CDR3 protein is CASSQEVGGMYNEQFF. The DNA for the CDR3 is TGTGCCAGCAGCCAAGAAGTCGGGGGGATGTACAATGAGCAGTTCTTC.

This chain joins TRBV5-1 and TRBJ2-3, with 9 bases matching TRBD2. J gave up 4 bases and V 7 bases, and 13 bases lay outside the gene matches. The CDR3 totals 16 residues. Germline CDR1 is SGHRS and CDR2 is YFSETQ. Here the CDR3 DNA reads TGCGCCAGCGCCTCCGGGGCTAGCGGGGTTTCAGATACGCAGTATTTT. Amino acids: CASASGASGVSDTQYF.

This clone was seen just once. This chain uses TRBV18 with TRBJ1-4; D not resolved. V was pared by 4 bases and J by 3 bases, with 12 bases between. The length of the CDR3 is 15 residues. Germline V gives CDR1 KGHSH, CDR2 LQKENI. CDR3 nucleotides: TGTGCCAGCTCACTAAACCGGGAACCTAATGAAAAACTGTTTTTT. Amino acid sequence: CASSLNREPNEKLFF.

The J gene is TRBJ1-5, the V gene TRBV19, with D perhaps TRBD1 (6 bases). Germline V gene lookup returns CDR1 LNHDA and CDR2 SQIVND (reference sequence). There are 15 residues in the CDR3. V lost 6 bases, J lost 5 bases, and 17 bases lay in between. The CDR3 DNA is TGTGCCAGTAGCAGATCCTCAGGGGCCGATCAGCCCCAGCATTTT. Protein product: CASSRSSGADQPQHF. Full variable domain (remainder filled in from reference TRBV19 and TRBJ1-5): DGGITQSPKYLFRKEGQNVTLSCEQNLNHDAMYWYRQDPGQGLRLIYYSQIVNDFQKGDIAEGYSVSREKKESFPLTVTSAQKNPTAFYLCASSRSSGADQPQHFGDGTRLSIL.

The V and J genes are TRBV3-1 (or the pseudogene TRBV3-2) and TRBJ1-2; tentative D call: TRBD1 (6 bases). Deletions cut 4 bases from V and 3 bases from J, with 15 bases between. Germline V gene sequence: CDR1 LGHDT, CDR2 YNNKEL (reference sequence). The CDR3 spans 15 residues. The CDR3 spells CASSPNEGGDYGYTF. In nucleotides, the CDR3 is TGTGCCAGCAGCCCAAACGAGGGGGGGGACTATGGCTACACCTTC.

This chain uses TRBV19 with TRBJ2-2, with 7 bases identical to TRBD1. This CDR3 has 14 residues. V shed 6 bases, J shed 6 bases, and the junction held 7 bases outside the gene matches. CDR1 is LNHDA and CDR2 is SQIVND in the germline V gene (reference sequence). CDR3 in DNA: TGTGCCAGTAGCTTGACAGGGCTAGCCGGGGAGCTGTTTTTT. The encoded protein is CASSLTGLAGELFF.

The chain recombines TRBV19 with TRBJ1-1; D is unclear. This CDR3 contains 13 residues. Germline lookup yields CDR1 LNHDA and CDR2 SQIVND (reference sequence). Trimming removed 3 bases at V and 1 base at J, with 6 bases between. The CDR3 DNA sequence: TGTGCCAGTAGTATTTCCGGGAACACTGAAGCTTTCTTT. As protein: CASSISGNTEAFF.

CDR3 coding DNA: TGTGCCAGCAGCTTACCCAGACACCCCTACGAGCAGTACTTC. Protein: CASSLPRHPYEQYF. This chain connects TRBV7-9 to TRBJ2-7, with D hard to call. CDR1 is SEHNR, CDR2 FQNEAQ, per germline (reference sequence). V dropped 2 bases and J dropped 2 bases, with 10 bases sitting between them. The CDR3 consists of 14 residues.

The chain links TRBV5-6 to TRBJ2-7; D ambiguous. The germline V and J ends were trimmed by 4 bases and 1 base, with 12 bases remaining between them. CDR3 length equals 14 residues. Germline values: CDR1 SGHDT, CDR2 YYEEEE. CDR3 loop: CASSEAMVSYEQYF. For the CDR3, the DNA is TGTGCCAGCAGCGAGGCGATGGTATCCTACGAGCAGTACTTC. Complete variable domain (other parts from reference TRBV5-6 and TRBJ2-7): DAGVTQSPTHLIKTRGQQVTLRCSPKSGHDTVSWYQQALGQGPQFIFQYYEEEERQRGNFPDRFSGHQFPNYSSELNVNALLLGDSALYLCASSEAMVSYEQYFGPGTRLTVT.

The CDR3 reads CASSPSGGATNNEQFF. Written as DNA, the CDR3 is TGTGCCAGCAGTCCTAGCGGGGGGGCCACCAACAATGAGCAGTTCTTC. The chain is built from TRBV2 and TRBJ2-1; TRBD2 matches 12 bases. Germline V gene lookup returns CDR1 SNHLY and CDR2 FYNNEI. This CDR3 region has 16 residues. V shed 5 bases, J shed 5 bases, and the junction held 7 bases outside the gene matches.